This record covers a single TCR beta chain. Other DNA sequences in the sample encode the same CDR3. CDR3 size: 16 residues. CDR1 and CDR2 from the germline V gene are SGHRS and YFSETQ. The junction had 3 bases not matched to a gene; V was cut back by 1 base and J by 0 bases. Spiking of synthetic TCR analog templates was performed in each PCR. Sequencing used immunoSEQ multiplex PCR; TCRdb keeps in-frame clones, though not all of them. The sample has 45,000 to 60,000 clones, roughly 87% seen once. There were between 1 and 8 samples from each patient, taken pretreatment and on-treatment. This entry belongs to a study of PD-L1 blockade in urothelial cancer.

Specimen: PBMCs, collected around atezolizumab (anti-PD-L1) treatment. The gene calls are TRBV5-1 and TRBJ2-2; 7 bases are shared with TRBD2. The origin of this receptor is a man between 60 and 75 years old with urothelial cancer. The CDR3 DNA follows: TGCGCCAGCAGCTTGATAGCGGGCGCGAACACCGGGGAGCTGTTTTTT. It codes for CASSLIAGANTGELFF.